Listed below are T cell receptor beta chains from one sample, sequenced in a study of control samples from healthy donors and cancer patients. Sequencing was performed with immunoSEQ multiplex PCR; in TCRdb, only in-frame clones are kept and a portion is missing. Its clone listing holds some 190,000 clones. Material: blood. These receptors were obtained from a woman in her twenties or thirties in good health. The CDR3 runs from the conserved cysteine through the conserved F or W. The D gene is left open where the match is weak.

TRBD1	TRBV4-2	TRBJ2-3	TGTGCCAGCAGCCAAGAGGACAGGACAGATACGCAGTATTTT	CASSQEDRTDTQYF
.	TRBV27	TRBJ1-2	TGTGCCAGCAGTTTACGTTCCGGGATCGGCTATGGCTACACCTTC	CASSLRSGIGYGYTF
.	TRBV10-2	TRBJ1-5	TGCGCCAGCCAACAGATCTATAGCAATCAGCCCCAGCATTTT	CASQQIYSNQPQHF
.	TRBV7-2	TRBJ2-7	TGTGCCAGCAGCCCGACCTCCTACGAGCAGTACTTC	CASSPTSYEQYF
TRBD2	TRBV5-1	TRBJ2-3	TGCGCCAGCAGAAGCGGGGGTTTTAGCACAGATACGCAGTATTTT	CASRSGGFSTDTQYF
.	TRBV6-5	TRBJ1-4	TGTGCCAGCAGTTACAGCAGTCCCTCAGCTAATGAAAAACTGTTTTTT	CASSYSSPSANEKLFF
.	TRBV7-9	TRBJ2-1	TGTGCCAGCAGCCCCCCCAGGGCCTCTGGGGAGCAGTTCTTC	CASSPPRASGEQFF
.	TRBV7-8	TRBJ2-3	TGTGCCAGCAGCCTATACACAGATACGCAGTATTTT	CASSLYTDTQYF
.	TRBV2	TRBJ2-5	TGTGCCAGCAGTATCCAAGAGACCCAGTACTTC	CASSIQETQYF
.	TRBV4-1	TRBJ1-5	TGCGCCAGCAGCCGTGGCGAGGGTCAGCCCCAGCATTTT	CASSRGEGQPQHF
.	TRBV18	TRBJ1-1	TGTGCCAGCTCACCTAGAGGGGTTTACAACACTGAAGCTTTCTTT	CASSPRGVYNTEAFF
.	TRBV9	TRBJ1-3	TGTGCCAGCAGCCCCCGGGACGGGGACTCTGGAAACACCATATATTTT	CASSPRDGDSGNTIYF
TRBD1	TRBV24-1	TRBJ2-2	TGTGCCACCAGTGACCAGGGGACAGTGGGGGAGCTGTTTTTT	CATSDQGTVGELFF
.	TRBV2	TRBJ2-5	TGTGCCAGCAGTGAAACGGGGGCCCAGTACTTC	CASSETGAQYF
.	TRBV3-1/TRBV3-2	TRBJ2-2	TGTGCCAGCAGCCAGAGAGGGGTAGTAGGGGAGCTGTTTTTT	CASSQRGVVGELFF
.	TRBV4-1	TRBJ2-5	TGCGCCAGCAGCCAACCCGTAGAGACCCAGTACTTC	CASSQPVETQYF
.	TRBV11-3	TRBJ1-2	TGTGCCAGCAGCTTTAGGGTTCTCACAACGGGACCGTCCCTTAACTATGGCTACACCTTC	CASSFRVLTTGPSLNYGYTF
.	TRBV5-4	TRBJ1-1	TGTGCCAGCAGCCGAGGGGGTGGGAAGGCTTTCTTT	CASSRGGGKAFF
TRBD1	TRBV30	TRBJ1-4	TGTGCCTGGAGCGGGACAGGGGTTCGGAGGGAAAAACTGTTTTTT	CAWSGTGVRREKLFF
TRBD2	TRBV6-4	TRBJ2-2	TGTGCCAGCAGTGACTCGGGACTAGGGGAGCTGTTTTTT	CASSDSGLGELFF
.	TRBV6-2/TRBV6-3	TRBJ2-3	TGTGCCAGCAGTTACCTTAGCACAGATACGCAGTATTTT	CASSYLSTDTQYF
TRBD1	TRBV6-1	TRBJ1-1	TGTGCCAGCAGTGAAGAGTGGCACAGGGGTTCCACTGAAGCTTTCTTT	CASSEEWHRGSTEAFF
.	TRBV6-5	TRBJ1-2	TGTGCCAGCAGAGTGGGCACGGACTATGGCTACACCTTC	CASRVGTDYGYTF
.	TRBV4-3	TRBJ2-7	TGCGCCAGCAGCCAAGGAGCCGGGGGCAGATACGAGCAGTACTTC	CASSQGAGGRYEQYF
.	TRBV11-2	TRBJ1-5	TGTGCCAGCAGCTTAGAGGTCAGTCAGCCCCAGCATTTT	CASSLEVSQPQHF
.	TRBV24-1	TRBJ2-6	TGTGCCACCAGTGATTACCAAGGCTCTGGGGCCAACGTCCTGACTTTC	CATSDYQGSGANVLTF
.	TRBV11-2	TRBJ2-1	TGTGCCAGCAGCTTAGTAGGGGGGTCTCTTAGCAACAATGAGCAGTTCTTC	CASSLVGGSLSNNEQFF
.	TRBV7-9	TRBJ2-3	TGTGCCAGCAGCTTAGTGCTGGGGAGGACAGATACGCAGTATTTT	CASSLVLGRTDTQYF
.	TRBV30	TRBJ2-3	TGTGCCTCCCAAATGGAGGACGGCACAGATACGCAGTATTTT	CASQMEDGTDTQYF
TRBD2	TRBV4-2	TRBJ2-5	TGTGCCAGCAGCCCATCCTATAGCGGGGGGCCCCAAGAGACCCAGTACTTC	CASSPSYSGGPQETQYF
.	TRBV11-2	TRBJ2-7	TGTGCCAGCAGCTTAGACACTTACTACGAGCAGTACTTC	CASSLDTYYEQYF
.	TRBV19	TRBJ1-1	TGTGCCAGTAGTACTCAGGGGCGCACTGAAGCTTTCTTT	CASSTQGRTEAFF
.	TRBV28	TRBJ1-6	TGTGCCAGCAGTTTACGACCCGCCGACAGTCTGAGCTCCTATAATTCACCCCTCCACTTT	CASSLRPADSLSSYNSPLHF
.	TRBV19	TRBJ1-4	TGTGCCAGTAGTGTGTCCCTCTTTGAAAAACTGTTTTTT	CASSVSLFEKLFF
.	TRBV19	TRBJ1-1	TGTGCCAGTATGATAACAGCCTCTCGAATGAACACTGAAGCTTTCTTT	CASMITASRMNTEAFF
.	TRBV7-6	TRBJ1-6	TGTGCCAGCAGCTTTGATACCTCCTATAATTCACCCCTCCACTTT	CASSFDTSYNSPLHF
.	TRBV7-8	TRBJ1-5	TGTGCCAGCAGCTCCAAACCAACAGGCAATCAGCCCCAGCATTTT	CASSSKPTGNQPQHF
TRBD1	TRBV28	TRBJ1-2	TGTGCCAGCAGCCAAACGCTGACAGGGAGATATGGCTACACCTTC	CASSQTLTGRYGYTF
TRBD2	TRBV3-1/TRBV3-2	TRBJ2-5	TGTGCCAGCAGCCAAGGCGGGGGGGCCTGGGAGACCCAGTACTTC	CASSQGGGAWETQYF
.	TRBV12-3/TRBV12-4	TRBJ1-2	TGTGCCAGCAGCCGTAGTTCCAACTATGGCTACACCTTC	CASSRSSNYGYTF